Presented here are 2 T cell receptor beta chains from one specimen sequenced in a study of blood T cell repertoires in COVID-19 (dated by TCRdb to between 2020 and 2021). The library was prepared using the immunoSEQ multiplex PCR assay. TCRdb took this table from immuneACCESS and kept in-frame rearrangements with V and J called. Such tables lack part of the clones; where checked against another copy, unresolved V genes explain under half of the gap, and the rest is unexplained. This sample holds a few hundred thousand clones; roughly nine tenths were observed only once. The leading ten clones occupy less than 1.2% of the sample. The source material was PBMCs or T cells enriched from blood (not recorded which). The receptors stem from a man younger than 35 who had recovered from COVID-19.

J is TRBJ2-7 and V is TRBV25-1; D perhaps matches TRBD1 (6 bases). The CDR3 loop spans 14 amino acids. Germline loops: CDR1 MGHDK, CDR2 SYGVNS. Trimming removed 6 bases at V and 0 bases at J, with 12 bases between. CDR3 in amino acids: CASSLQGTSYEQYF. For the CDR3, the DNA is TGTGCCAGCAGCCTTCAGGGGACCTCCTACGAGCAGTACTTC.

The V and J genes are TRBV4-2 and TRBJ1-2, with TRBD1 matching over 8 bases. The CDR3 totals 16 residues. Germline trimming cut 0 bases from V and 4 bases from J; bases unmatched to any gene: 7. Germline loops: CDR1 LGHNA, CDR2 YNFKEQ. The CDR3 loop is CASSQEAAGGAYGYTF. The CDR3 coding sequence is TGTGCCAGCAGCCAAGAAGCGGCAGGGGGCGCCTATGGCTACACCTTC.